This T cell receptor (beta chain) was sequenced during a study of identical twins. Study observations and caveats: Weaker excess sharing between twins was seen in beta out-of-frame sequences. Insertions were fewer in abundant cord blood beta clonotypes, whereas memory repertoires showed none of this pattern. Invariant MAIT and iNKT cells are populations that could partly confound zero-insertion analyses.

As concerns this clonotype: Antigen: not known.

V was shortened by 6 bases and J by 6 bases, with 17 bases between the two germline ends. The CDR3 totals 15 residues. CDR1 is KGHDR, CDR2 SFDVKD, per germline. From the 5' RACE reads, TCRdb called clonotypes with MiXCR, one entry per CDR3 protein. There are some 320,000 distinct CDR3 sequences in the sample; 10% to 15% occur only once, and around 7.8% lies in the top ten. The data were also submitted as part of a second study, on yellow fever vaccine responses in identical twins.

The receptor was derived from a young woman in good health. V usage is TRBV24-1 and J usage is TRBJ2-1; D unresolved. Material: CD8+ T cells sorted from blood. The CDR3 loop reads CATSSTGTESNEQFF. The CDR3 bases are TGTGCCACCAGTTCAACGGGCACGGAGAGCAATGAGCAGTTCTTC.